The 22 T cell receptor beta chains in this list originate from one sample, sequenced in a study of control samples from healthy donors and cancer patients. Libraries were prepared by immunoSEQ multiplex PCR; TCRdb keeps only in-frame clonotypes and omits some of them. The data contain about 140,000 clones, around nine tenths of them seen just once; the ten biggest clones take up roughly 8.4%. The sample comprised blood. The receptors shown here come from a woman between 25 and 40 years old in good health.

The J gene is TRBJ2-7, the V gene TRBV11-2, with 9 bases lining up with TRBD2. The V gene's germline CDR1 is SGHAT and CDR2 FQNNGV. The CDR3 has 15 residues. V was clipped by 2 bases and J by 2 bases; unmatched bases: 4. The CDR3 coding sequence is TGTGCCAGCAGCTTATTGCGGGAGGGCACCTACGAGCAGTACTTC. It is translated as CASSLLREGTYEQYF.

The chain uses TRBV9 and TRBJ2-5; the D call may be TRBD1 or TRBD2 (5 bases each). The CDR3 covers 17 residues. V was shortened by 2 bases and J by 5 bases, with 22 bases between the two germline ends. In germline, CDR1 is SGDLS, CDR2 YYNGEE. CDR3 DNA: TGTGCCAGCAGCGTTCGCGGTTCGACTCCTTGGGGGGAGACCCAGTACTTC. Translation: CASSVRGSTPWGETQYF.

This clone was counted between two and nine times. The genes are TRBV19 and TRBJ1-5, with D tentatively TRBD1 (5 bases). CDR3 length: 16 residues. The V and J ends lost 4 bases and 0 bases respectively, with 13 bases between them. Germline CDR1 reads LNHDA; CDR2 reads SQIVND (reference sequence). Written as DNA, the CDR3 is TGTGCCAGTAGTACCAGCCGGGACCTTAGCAATCAGCCCCAGCATTTT. This encodes CASSTSRDLSNQPQHF.

Only one count was recorded for this clone. The chain uses TRBV11-2 and TRBJ2-7, with 8 bases identical to TRBD2. Trimming at V came to 3 bases and at J to 1 base, leaving 5 bases not matched to a gene. There are 15 residues in the CDR3. CDR1 is SGHAT, CDR2 FQNNGV, per germline. The chain's CDR3 is CASSFDGLASYEQYF. In DNA form, the CDR3 reads TGTGCCAGCAGCTTCGACGGACTAGCTTCCTACGAGCAGTACTTC.

The rearrangement uses TRBV19 and TRBJ1-2; 11 bases match TRBD1. Germline V gene lookup returns CDR1 LNHDA and CDR2 SQIVND (reference sequence). After removal of 10 bases from V and 6 bases from J, the junction contained 4 bases not matched to a gene. This CDR3 contains 12 residues. The DNA of the CDR3 is TGTGCCACCCAGGGACAGGGGGATGGCTACACCTTC. Translation gives CATQGQGDGYTF.

V is TRBV5-1 and J is TRBJ2-7, with TRBD2 matching 7 bases. This CDR3 comprises 15 residues. Germline V CDR1 and CDR2: SGHRS, YFSETQ. V dropped 0 bases and J dropped 7; count of bases not matched to a gene: 10. CDR3 protein: CASSLAGGLGGEQYF. For the CDR3, the DNA is TGCGCCAGCAGCTTGGCTGGGGGGTTGGGGGGGGAGCAGTACTTC.

This chain connects TRBV3-1 (or the pseudogene TRBV3-2) to TRBJ1-2; D gene unclear. The CDR3 spans 12 residues. The germline gives CDR1 LGHDT, CDR2 YNNKEL (reference sequence). The ends were cut back, 0 bases at V and 8 bases at J, with 7 bases in the middle. CDR3 coding DNA: TGTGCCAGCAGCCAAGATCGGAGGGGCTACACCTTC. It encodes CASSQDRRGYTF.

The chain carries TRBV7-2 and TRBJ1-1, with D maybe TRBD1 (6 bases). This CDR3 has 15 residues. Germline V CDR1 and CDR2: SGHTA, FQGNSA. The ends were cut back, 1 base at V and 5 bases at J, with 14 bases in the middle. CDR3 sequence (DNA): TGTGCCAGCAGCTTAGTTGGGGGGCATCGAACTGAAGCTTTCTTT. Amino acids: CASSLVGGHRTEAFF.

The chain employs TRBV28 and TRBJ2-4, with D possibly matching TRBD1 (5 bases). Germline V gene sequence: CDR1 MDHEN, CDR2 SYDVKM. The CDR3 totals 14 residues. V shed 7 bases and J shed 6 bases, with 16 bases lying between them. In nucleotides, the CDR3 is TGTGCCAGCACCGGAAACCTTCAGGGAAACATTCAGTACTTC. It specifies CASTGNLQGNIQYF. Variable domain in full (rest from reference TRBV28 and TRBJ2-4): DVKVTQSSRYLVKRTGEKVFLECVQDMDHENMFWYRQDPGLGLRLIYFSYDVKMKEKGDIPEGYSVSREKKERFSLILESASTNQTSMYLCASTGNLQGNIQYFGAGTRLSVL.

The CDR3: CASSQDPWQIPNSPLHF. In DNA, the CDR3 is TGTGCCAGCAGCCAAGATCCGTGGCAGATTCCTAATTCACCCCTCCACTTT. The V and J genes are TRBV3-1 (or the pseudogene TRBV3-2) and TRBJ1-6; the D is unclear. Deletions cut 0 bases from V and 6 bases from J, with 15 bases between. Germline CDR1 and CDR2: LGHDT and YNNKEL (reference sequence). There are 17 residues in the CDR3.

The chain joins TRBV30 to TRBJ2-7; 10 bases are shared with TRBD2. The germline CDR1 and CDR2 sequences are GTSNPN and SVGIG (reference sequence). The CDR3 loop spans 14 amino acids. Trimming cost V 7 bases and J 7 bases; bases outside gene matches: 13. DNA for the CDR3: TGTGCCTTAAAAGGGCTAGCGGGAGTTGGAGAGCAGTACTTC. Translated, it gives CALKGLAGVGEQYF.

This clone has only one observation. The chain links TRBV19 to TRBJ1-2; D possibly corresponds to TRBD1 (5 bases). Per the germline V gene, CDR1 is LNHDA and CDR2 is SQIVND (reference sequence). The CDR3 loop spans 15 amino acids. The ends were cut back, 0 bases at V and 6 bases at J, with 14 bases in the middle. This CDR3 reads CASSIDGAGINGYTF. CDR3 bases: TGTGCCAGTAGTATAGACGGGGCGGGAATCAATGGCTACACCTTC.

The chain employs TRBV7-3 and TRBJ2-1; 7 bases map to TRBD2. The junction had 24 bases not matched to a gene; V was cut back by 8 bases and J by 5 bases. Looked up from germline, CDR1 is SGHTA and CDR2 is FQGTGA. This CDR3 is built from 19 residues. The DNA of the CDR3 is TGTGCCAGCGCCCGGAAGGGATTCTTAGCGGGCCAGGGTAACAATGAGCAGTTCTTC. Translated, it gives CASARKGFLAGQGNNEQFF.

The CDR3 spells CASSPAEWDTIYF. The CDR3 DNA reads TGTGCCAGCAGCCCCGCGGAGTGGGACACCATATATTTT. The chain carries TRBV7-9 and TRBJ1-3; D remains ambiguous. The CDR3 covers 13 residues. V dropped 5 bases and J dropped 8 bases, with 13 bases sitting between them. From germline, CDR1 is SEHNR and CDR2 FQNEAQ (reference sequence).

This clone was picked up one time. The chain recombines TRBV10-3 with TRBJ2-2; unclear D gene. The CDR3 contains 13 residues. Trimming removed 2 bases from V and 2 bases from J, with 3 bases in between. Germline CDR1 and CDR2: ENHRY and SYGVKD. The CDR3 here is CAISETNTGELFF. In nucleotides, the CDR3 is TGTGCCATCAGTGAGACCAACACCGGGGAGCTGTTTTTT.

The V call is TRBV7-2, the J call TRBJ2-3; 8 nucleotides align to TRBD2. Germline lookup yields CDR1 SGHTA and CDR2 FQGNSA. CDR3 length equals 15 residues. V gave up 1 base and J gave up 11 bases; unmatched junction bases: 11. The CDR3 DNA reads TGTGCCAGCAGCTTAGAACCGGGGGGGGTCCGGGAGCAGTATTTT. This encodes CASSLEPGGVREQYF.

The chain links TRBV20-1 to TRBJ2-4; D is possibly TRBD1 or TRBD2 (6 bases each). The CDR3 extends over 13 amino acids. Germline assignment: CDR1 DFQATT and CDR2 SNEGSKA (reference sequence). V dropped 3 bases and J dropped 6 bases, with 12 bases sitting between them. The CDR3 nucleotides are TGCAGTGCTAGTTACGGGGGCAGAAACATTCAGTACTTC. Translating gives CSASYGGRNIQYF.

The rearrangement uses TRBV25-1 and TRBJ2-6; weak D call: TRBD1 (5 bases). In germline, CDR1 is MGHDK, CDR2 SYGVNS. The CDR3 covers 15 residues. V lost 3 bases and J 0 bases, leaving 6 bases between the germline ends. The CDR3 region is CASSDQGSGANVLTF. CDR3 coding DNA: TGTGCCAGCAGTGACCAGGGCTCTGGGGCCAACGTCCTGACTTTC.

The sample holds a few counts of this clone. The chain couples TRBV5-1 to TRBJ2-7; 7 bases line up with TRBD2. The V segment lost 6 bases and the J segment 3 bases; nucleotides outside the gene matches: 12. This CDR3 has 15 residues. CDR1 and CDR2 (germline): SGHRS, YFSETQ. The CDR3 sequence is CASTLLAAGVYEQYF. For the CDR3, the DNA is TGCGCCAGCACTCTACTCGCGGCGGGAGTCTACGAGCAGTACTTC. The full variable domain, in which reference TRBV5-1 and TRBJ2-7 provide the parts outside the CDR3, is KAGVTQTPRYLIKTRGQQVTLSCSPISGHRSVSWYQQTPGQGLQFLFEYFSETQRNKGNFPGRFSGRQFSNSRSEMNVSTLELGDSALYLCASTLLAAGVYEQYFGPGTRLTVT.

V and J are TRBV11-3 and TRBJ2-3, with TRBD2 matching over 11 bases. The V and J ends lost 3 bases and 0 bases, in that order; junction bases with no gene match: 8. The germline CDR1 and CDR2 sequences are SGHNT and YENEEA. This CDR3 spans 18 amino acids. CDR3 residues: CASSFGTSGSSSTDTQYF. The CDR3 DNA follows: TGTGCCAGCAGCTTCGGGACTAGCGGTAGTTCTAGCACAGATACGCAGTATTTT.

The chain joins TRBV29-1 to TRBJ1-5, with D uncertain. The V end lost 4 bases, the J end lost 0 bases, and 7 bases lay between the germline ends. The CDR3 extends over 13 amino acids. Germline V gives CDR1 SQVTM, CDR2 ANQGSEA. CDR3 residues: CSVAVYSNQPQHF. CDR3 DNA: TGCAGCGTTGCAGTTTATAGCAATCAGCCCCAGCATTTT.

Points on this clone: The identical CDR3 is also encoded by other nucleotide sequences in the sample. J is TRBJ1-1 and V is TRBV28; no clear D gene. This CDR3 is built from 13 residues. The V gene's germline CDR1 is MDHEN and CDR2 SYDVKM. Trimming took off 3 bases at V and 5 bases at J, with 10 bases between the two ends. The CDR3 coding sequence is TGTGCCAGCAGTTTTTTTCGGGGTACTGAAGCTTTCTTT. This sequence encodes CASSFFRGTEAFF.